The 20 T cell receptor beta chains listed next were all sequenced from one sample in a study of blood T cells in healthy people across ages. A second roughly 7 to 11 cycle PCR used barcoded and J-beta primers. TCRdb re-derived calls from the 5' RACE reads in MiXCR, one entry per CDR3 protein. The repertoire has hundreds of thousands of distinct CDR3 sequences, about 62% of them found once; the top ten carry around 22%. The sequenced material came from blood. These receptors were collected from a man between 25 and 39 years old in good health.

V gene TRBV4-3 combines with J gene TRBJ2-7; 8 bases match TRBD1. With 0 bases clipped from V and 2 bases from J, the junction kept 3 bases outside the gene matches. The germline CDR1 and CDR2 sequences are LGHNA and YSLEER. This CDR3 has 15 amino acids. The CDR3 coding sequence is TGCGCCAGCAGCCAAGATAGGACAGGGACCTACGAGCAGTACTTC. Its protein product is CASSQDRTGTYEQYF.

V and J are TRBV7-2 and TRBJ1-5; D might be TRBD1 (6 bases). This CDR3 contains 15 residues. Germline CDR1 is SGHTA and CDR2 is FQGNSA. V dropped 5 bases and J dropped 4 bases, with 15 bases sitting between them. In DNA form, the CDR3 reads TGTGCCAGCAGCCCGCGGGACACCACGAATCAGCCCCAGCATTTT. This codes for CASSPRDTTNQPQHF.

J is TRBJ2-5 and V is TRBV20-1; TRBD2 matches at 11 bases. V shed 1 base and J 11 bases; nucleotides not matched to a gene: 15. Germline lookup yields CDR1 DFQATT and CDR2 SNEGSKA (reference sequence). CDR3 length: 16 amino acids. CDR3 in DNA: TGCAGTGCTAGAGCCGATCTGACTAGCGGGAAACCTGAGCAGTACTTC. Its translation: CSARADLTSGKPEQYF.

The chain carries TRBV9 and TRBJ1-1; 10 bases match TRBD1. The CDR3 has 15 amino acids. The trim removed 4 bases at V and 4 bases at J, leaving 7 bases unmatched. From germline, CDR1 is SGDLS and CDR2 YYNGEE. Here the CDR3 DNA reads TGTGCCAGCAGCCGGACCGGGACAGGGGCCACTGAAGCTTTCTTT. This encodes CASSRTGTGATEAFF.

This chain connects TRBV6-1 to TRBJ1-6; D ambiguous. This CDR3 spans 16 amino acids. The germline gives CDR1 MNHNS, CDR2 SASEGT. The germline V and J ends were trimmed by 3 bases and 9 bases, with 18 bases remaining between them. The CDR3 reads CASSDPPGVFGSPLHF. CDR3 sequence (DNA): TGTGCCAGCAGTGACCCCCCCGGCGTATTTGGTTCACCCCTCCACTTT.

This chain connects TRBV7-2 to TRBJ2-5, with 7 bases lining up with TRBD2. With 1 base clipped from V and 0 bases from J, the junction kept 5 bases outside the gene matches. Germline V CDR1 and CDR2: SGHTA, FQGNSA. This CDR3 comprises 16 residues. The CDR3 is CASSLGSRGDQETQYF. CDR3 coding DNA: TGTGCCAGCAGCTTAGGGTCCCGGGGGGACCAAGAGACCCAGTACTTC.

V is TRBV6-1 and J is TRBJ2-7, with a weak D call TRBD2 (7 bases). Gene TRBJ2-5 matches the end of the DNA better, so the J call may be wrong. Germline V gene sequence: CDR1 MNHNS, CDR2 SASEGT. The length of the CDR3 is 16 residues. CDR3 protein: CASSEFRRGGQETQYF. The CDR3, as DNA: TGTGCCAGCAGTGAATTTCGCAGGGGAGGGCAAGAGACCCAGTACTTC.

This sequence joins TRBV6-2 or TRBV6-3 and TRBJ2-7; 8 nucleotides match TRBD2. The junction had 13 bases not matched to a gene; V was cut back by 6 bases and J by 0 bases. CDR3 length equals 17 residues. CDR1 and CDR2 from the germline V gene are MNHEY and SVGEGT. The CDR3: CASSLPTTSGGSYEQYF. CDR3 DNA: TGTGCCAGCAGCCTACCCACTACTAGCGGCGGCTCCTACGAGCAGTACTTC.

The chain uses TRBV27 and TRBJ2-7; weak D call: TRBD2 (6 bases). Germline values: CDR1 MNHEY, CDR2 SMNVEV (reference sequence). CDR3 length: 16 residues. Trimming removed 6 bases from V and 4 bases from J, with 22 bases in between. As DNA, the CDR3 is TGTGCCAGCAGGGACCTCTCGGGACTTCCCTTTTACGAGCAGTACTTC. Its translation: CASRDLSGLPFYEQYF.

The CDR3 loop reads CASSVTGTGANVLTF. DNA of the CDR3: TGTGCCAGTAGTGTCACAGGAACTGGGGCCAACGTCCTGACTTTC. J is TRBJ2-6 and V is TRBV19, with D possibly matching TRBD1 (5 bases). The V and J ends lost 5 bases and 2 bases respectively, with 10 bases between them. The CDR3 runs to 15 residues. Germline V gene data show CDR1 as LNHDA and CDR2 as SQIVND (reference sequence).

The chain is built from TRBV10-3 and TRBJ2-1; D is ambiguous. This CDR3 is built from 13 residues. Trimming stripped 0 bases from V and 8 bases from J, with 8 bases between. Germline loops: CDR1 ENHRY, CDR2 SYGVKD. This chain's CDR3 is CAISESTRDEQFF. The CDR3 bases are TGTGCCATCAGTGAGTCGACTCGTGATGAGCAGTTCTTC.

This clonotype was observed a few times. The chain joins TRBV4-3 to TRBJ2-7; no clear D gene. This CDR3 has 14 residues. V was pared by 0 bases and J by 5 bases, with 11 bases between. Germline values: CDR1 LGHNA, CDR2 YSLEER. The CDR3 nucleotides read TGCGCCAGCAGCCAAGATCTCCAGGAAGACGAGCAGTACTTC. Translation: CASSQDLQEDEQYF.

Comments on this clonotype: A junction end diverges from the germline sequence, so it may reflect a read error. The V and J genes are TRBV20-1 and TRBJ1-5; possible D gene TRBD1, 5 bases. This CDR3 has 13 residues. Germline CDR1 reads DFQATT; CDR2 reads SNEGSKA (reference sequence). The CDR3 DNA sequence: TGCAGTGCTAGAGGGATAGGGGAACAGCCCCGGCATTTT. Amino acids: CSARGIGEQPRHF.

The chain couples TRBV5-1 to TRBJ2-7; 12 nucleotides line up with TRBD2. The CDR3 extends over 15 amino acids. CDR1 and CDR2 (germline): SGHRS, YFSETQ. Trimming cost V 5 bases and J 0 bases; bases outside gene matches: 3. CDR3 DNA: TGCGCCAGCAGGGCGGGACTAGCGGGCTCCTACGAGCAGTACTTC. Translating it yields CASRAGLAGSYEQYF.

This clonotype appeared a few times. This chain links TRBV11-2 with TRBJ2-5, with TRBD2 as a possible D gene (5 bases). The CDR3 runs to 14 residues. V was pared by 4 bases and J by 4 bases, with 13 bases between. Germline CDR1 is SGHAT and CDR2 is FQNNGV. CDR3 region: CASSSISSGETQYF. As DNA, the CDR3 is TGTGCCAGCAGCTCCATTAGCAGCGGAGAGACCCAGTACTTC.

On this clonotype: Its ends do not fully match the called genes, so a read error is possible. Here the CDR3 reads CSAMGENEQYF. The CDR3 DNA follows: TGCAGTGCTATGGGGGAAAACGAGCAGTACTTT. V is TRBV20-1 and J is TRBJ2-1, with D perhaps TRBD1 or TRBD2 (5 bases each). Looked up from germline, CDR1 is DFQATT and CDR2 is SNEGSKA (reference sequence). The CDR3 has 11 residues.

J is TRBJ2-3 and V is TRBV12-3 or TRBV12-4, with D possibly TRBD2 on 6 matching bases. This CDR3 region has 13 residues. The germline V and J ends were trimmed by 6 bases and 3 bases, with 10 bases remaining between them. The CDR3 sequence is CASREGRTDTQYF. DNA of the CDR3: TGTGCCAGCAGGGAGGGGCGAACAGATACGCAGTATTTT.

This CDR3 is CSSGGRAYNEQFF. CDR3 in DNA: TGCAGCTCCGGGGGGAGGGCCTACAATGAGCAGTTCTTC. This sequence joins TRBV29-1 and TRBJ2-1, with TRBD2 identical over 7 bases. CDR3 length equals 13 residues. V shed 8 bases, J shed 2 bases, and the junction held 6 bases outside the gene matches. Germline V gives CDR1 SQVTM, CDR2 ANQGSEA.

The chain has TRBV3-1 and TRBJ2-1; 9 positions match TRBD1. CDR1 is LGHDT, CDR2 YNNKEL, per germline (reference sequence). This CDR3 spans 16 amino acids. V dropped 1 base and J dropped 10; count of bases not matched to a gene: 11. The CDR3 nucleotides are TGTGCCAGCAGCCAAGTCACGGGACAGGGTCGGAACGAGCAGTTCTTC. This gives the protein CASSQVTGQGRNEQFF.

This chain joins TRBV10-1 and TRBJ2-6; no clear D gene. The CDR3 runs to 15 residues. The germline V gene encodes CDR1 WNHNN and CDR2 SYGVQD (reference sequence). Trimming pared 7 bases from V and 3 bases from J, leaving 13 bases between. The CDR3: CASTTPHGGANVLTF. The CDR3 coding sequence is TGCGCCAGCACCACCCCTCATGGTGGGGCCAACGTCCTGACTTTC.